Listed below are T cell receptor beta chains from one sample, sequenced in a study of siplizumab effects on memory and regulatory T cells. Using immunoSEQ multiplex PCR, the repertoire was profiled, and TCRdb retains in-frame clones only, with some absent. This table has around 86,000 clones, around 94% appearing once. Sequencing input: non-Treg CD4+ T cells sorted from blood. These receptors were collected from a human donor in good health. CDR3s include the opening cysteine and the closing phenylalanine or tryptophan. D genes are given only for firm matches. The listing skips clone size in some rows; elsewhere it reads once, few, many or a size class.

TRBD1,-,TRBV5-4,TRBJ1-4,TGTGCCAGCAGCTCCCCCCCGGGACAGGGTGTTGAAAAACTGTTTTTT,CASSSPPGQGVEKLFF
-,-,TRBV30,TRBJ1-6,TGTGCCTGGAGTGTACTAACTGGTAATTCACCCCTCCACTTT,CAWSVLTGNSPLHF
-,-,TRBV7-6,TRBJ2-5,TGTGCCAGCAGCCGGGATCGGATCCAAGAGACCCAGTACTTC,CASSRDRIQETQYF
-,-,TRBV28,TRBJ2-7,TGTGCCAGCAGTGAAAATCAGGGTTTCTCCTACGAGCAGTACTTC,CASSENQGFSYEQYF
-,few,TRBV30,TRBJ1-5,TGTGCCTGGAGTGTGGATAGCAATCAGCCCCAGCATTTT,CAWSVDSNQPQHF
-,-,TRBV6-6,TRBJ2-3,TGTGCCAGCACCAGCGGCAGGGGTACAGATACGCAGTATTTT,CASTSGRGTDTQYF
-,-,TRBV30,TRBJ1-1,TGTGCCTGGAGTGTAGTCAGGGCGGGGACTGAAGCTTTCTTT,CAWSVVRAGTEAFF
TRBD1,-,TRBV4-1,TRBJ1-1,TGCGCCAGCAGCACCCCGGGACAGGGAAAGGCTGAAGCTTTCTTT,CASSTPGQGKAEAFF
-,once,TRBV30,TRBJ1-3,TGTGCCTGGGGAGGACTGGTAAACACCATATATTTT,CAWGGLVNTIYF
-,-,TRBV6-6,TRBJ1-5,TGTGCCAGCAGCTCCGGACAATCTAGCAATCAGCCCCAGCATTTT,CASSSGQSSNQPQHF
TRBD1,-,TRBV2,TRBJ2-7,TGTGCCAGCAGCACCGGGACAGGGGGTTTTCGCGAGCAGTACTTC,CASSTGTGGFREQYF
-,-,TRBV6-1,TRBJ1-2,TGTGCCAGCAGGGGAGCGCCAGGGCAGGGAGGTGGCTACACCTTC,CASRGAPGQGGGYTF
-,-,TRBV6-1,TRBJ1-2,TGTGCCAGCAGACCGGGGCGTGGCTACACCTTC,CASRPGRGYTF
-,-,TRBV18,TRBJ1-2,TGTGCCAGCTCACGATCCGGGACCACTAACTATGGCTACACCTTC,CASSRSGTTNYGYTF
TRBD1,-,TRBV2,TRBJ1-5,TGTGCCAGCAGCCCACCCAGGGGGCGGGTTAGCAATCAGCCCCAGCATTTT,CASSPPRGRVSNQPQHF
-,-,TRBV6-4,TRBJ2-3,TGTGCCAGCAGGAGAGGGATGGACAGCACAGATACGCAGTATTTT,CASRRGMDSTDTQYF
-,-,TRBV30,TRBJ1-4,TGTGCCGCCGAATTAACAGGGAATGGTGAAAAACTGTTTTTT,CAAELTGNGEKLFF
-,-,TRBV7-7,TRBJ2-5,TGTGCTAGCAGCTCCCGTTGGGGGGAGACCCAGTACTTC,CASSSRWGETQYF
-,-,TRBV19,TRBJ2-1,TGTGCCAGTAGCCCTTTACAGGGCACAAGCTCCTACAATGAGCAGTTCTTC,CASSPLQGTSSYNEQFF
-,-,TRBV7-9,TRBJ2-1,TGTGCCAGCACCGCTAGCTCCTCCTACAATGAGCAGTTCTTC,CASTASSSYNEQFF
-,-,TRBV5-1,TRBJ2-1,TGCGCCAGCAGCTTGGCCTGGTCGGTGGATGAGCAGTTCTTC,CASSLAWSVDEQFF
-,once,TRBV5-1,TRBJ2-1,TGCGCCAGCAGCTTGGGGCTAGCGCCTTCCTACAATGAGCAGTTCTTC,CASSLGLAPSYNEQFF
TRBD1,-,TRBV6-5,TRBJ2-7,TGTGCCAGCAGTTTTCGACAGGGTGTGCAGTACTTC,CASSFRQGVQYF
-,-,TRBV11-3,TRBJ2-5,TGTGCCAGCAGCTTAGATCCAGGGGCCCAAGAGACCCAGTACTTC,CASSLDPGAQETQYF
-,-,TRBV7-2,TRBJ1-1,TGTGCCAGCAGCTCCCTCACTGAAGCTTTCTTT,CASSSLTEAFF
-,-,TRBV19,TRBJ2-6,TGTGCCAGTAGTAGGGATTTTTGGTCCGGTGGGGCCAACGTCCTGACTTTC,CASSRDFWSGGANVLTF
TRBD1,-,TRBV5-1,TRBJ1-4,TGCGCCAGCAGCAGGGGGACAGGGGGAGAAAAACTGTTTTTT,CASSRGTGGEKLFF
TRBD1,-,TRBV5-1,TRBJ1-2,TGCGCCAGCAGCGAGGGGACAGGGGGGGCCTATGGCTACACCTTC,CASSEGTGGAYGYTF
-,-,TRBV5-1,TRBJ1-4,TGCGCCAGCAGCTTGGCCGGGACAAGTAATGAAAAACTGTTTTTT,CASSLAGTSNEKLFF
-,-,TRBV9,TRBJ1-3,TGTGCCAGCAGCGTAGGTTCGGCAGCCTCTGGAAACACCATATATTTT,CASSVGSAASGNTIYF
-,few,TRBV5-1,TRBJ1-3,TGCGCCAGCAGCTTGGGACAGGCCGGAAACACCATATATTTT,CASSLGQAGNTIYF
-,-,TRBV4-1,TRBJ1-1,TGCGCCAGCAGCCAAGTAGGGCGGACTGAAGCTTTCTTT,CASSQVGRTEAFF
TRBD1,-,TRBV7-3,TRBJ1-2,TGTGCCAGCAGCGGACAGGAATCATATGGCTACACCTTC,CASSGQESYGYTF
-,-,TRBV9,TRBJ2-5,TGTGCCAGCAGCGTAGCCCCGACAGTTGGGCAAGAGACCCAGTACTTC,CASSVAPTVGQETQYF
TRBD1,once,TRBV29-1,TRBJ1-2,TGCAGCGCTTCGGGACAGAACTATGGCTACACCTTC,CSASGQNYGYTF
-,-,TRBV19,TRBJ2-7,TGTGCCAGTAGTATTACCCACAGCTCCTACGAGCAGTACTTC,CASSITHSSYEQYF
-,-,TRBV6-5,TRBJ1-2,TGTGCCAGCAGTTACTCGCCGGGCTACTCTGGCTACACCTTC,CASSYSPGYSGYTF
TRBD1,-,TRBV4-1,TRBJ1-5,TGCGCCAGCAGCCGCTCGACAGGGGATCAGCCCCAGCATTTT,CASSRSTGDQPQHF
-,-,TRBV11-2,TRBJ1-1,TGTGCCAGCAGCCCCCTCTCTGAGAGGTCTGAAGCTTTCTTT,CASSPLSERSEAFF
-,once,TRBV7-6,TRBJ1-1,TGTGCCAGCAGCCGTGTCGCCGGTACTGAAGCTTTCTTT,CASSRVAGTEAFF
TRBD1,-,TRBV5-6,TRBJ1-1,TGTGCCAGCAGCATCGCAGGGGGCACTGAAGCTTTCTTT,CASSIAGGTEAFF
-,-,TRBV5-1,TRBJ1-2,TGCGCCAGCAGCTTGGAGGGGCGTCCCCCTGGCTACACCTTC,CASSLEGRPPGYTF
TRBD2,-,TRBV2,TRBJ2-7,TGTGCCAGCAGTTCCTTCCGTCAGAGCGGGAGCTACGAGCAGTACTTC,CASSSFRQSGSYEQYF
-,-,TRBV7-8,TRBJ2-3,TGTGCCAGCAGCTTGCGAGACCTCAGCACAGATACGCAGTATTTT,CASSLRDLSTDTQYF
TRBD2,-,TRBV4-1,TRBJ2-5,TGCGCCAGCAGCCAAGGCCGGGGGGGGGTAGCGTCCCAGTACTTC,CASSQGRGGVASQYF
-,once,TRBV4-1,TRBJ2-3,TGCGCCAGCAGCCAGGAGGGGACTAGCACAGATACGCAGTATTTT,CASSQEGTSTDTQYF
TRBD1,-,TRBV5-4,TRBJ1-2,TGTGCCAGCAGCTTGGCGACAGGGGGCGCGACATATGGCTACACCTTC,CASSLATGGATYGYTF
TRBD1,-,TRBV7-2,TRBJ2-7,TGTGCCAGCAGCTTAGCCGGGACAGGGGGTTACGAGCAGTACTTC,CASSLAGTGGYEQYF
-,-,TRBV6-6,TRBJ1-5,TGTGCCAGCAGTTCAGGGCTCACTCAGCCCCAGCATTTT,CASSSGLTQPQHF
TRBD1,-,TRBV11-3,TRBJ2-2,TGTGCCAGCAGCCCACCGGACAGGGGGAACACCGGGGAGCTGTTTTTT,CASSPPDRGNTGELFF
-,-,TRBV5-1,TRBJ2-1,TGCGCCAGCAGCTTGGTAAGGGGGACCCTATACAATGAGCAGTTCTTC,CASSLVRGTLYNEQFF
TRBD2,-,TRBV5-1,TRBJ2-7,TGCGCCAGCAGCTTGGAGACTAGCGGGGCTGTTACATCCTACGAGCAGTACTTC,CASSLETSGAVTSYEQYF
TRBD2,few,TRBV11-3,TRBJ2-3,TGTGCCAGCAGCGCGTTCCGCGGGCCCGGGGGAGGGGCAGATACGCAGTATTTT,CASSAFRGPGGGADTQYF
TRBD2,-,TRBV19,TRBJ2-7,TGTGCCAGTAGCGGGACAGGGACCGGGACTAGCGGGAGGCACCCCTACGAGCAGTACTTC,CASSGTGTGTSGRHPYEQYF
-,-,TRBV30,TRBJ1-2,TGTGCCTGGAGTGTCTGGGGGCACGGCTATGGCTACACCTTC,CAWSVWGHGYGYTF